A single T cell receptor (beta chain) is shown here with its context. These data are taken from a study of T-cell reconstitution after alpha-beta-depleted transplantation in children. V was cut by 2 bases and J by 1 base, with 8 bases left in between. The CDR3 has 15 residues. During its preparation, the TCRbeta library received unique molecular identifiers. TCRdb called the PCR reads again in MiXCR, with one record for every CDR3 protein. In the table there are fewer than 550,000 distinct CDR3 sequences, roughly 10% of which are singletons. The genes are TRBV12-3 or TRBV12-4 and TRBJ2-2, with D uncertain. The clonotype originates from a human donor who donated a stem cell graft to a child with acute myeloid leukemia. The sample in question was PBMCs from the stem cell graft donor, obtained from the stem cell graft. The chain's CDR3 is CASSLSDENTGELFF. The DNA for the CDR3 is TGTGCCAGCAGTTTATCGGACGAGAACACCGGGGAGCTGTTTTTT.